The entry that follows covers one T cell receptor beta chain sequence. This sample was included in a study of Ad26.COV2.S vaccination and SARS-CoV-2 variants. The overall study: The donor belonged to the COV1001 Ad26.COV2.S trial arm.

V was shortened by 2 bases and J by 6 bases, with 9 bases between the two germline ends. The CDR3 sequence is 13 residues long. The V gene's germline CDR1 is SGHNT and CDR2 YYREEE (reference sequence). TCRdb keeps only in-frame clones here, not all; method: immunoSEQ multiplex PCR. The table shows approximately 250,000 clones, with around nine tenths occurring only once. As to treatment: approximately 18 received Ad26.COV2.S at low or high dose, single or two shots; about five received placebo; per-sample allocation not given. Day 63 after the first vaccine or placebo injection was the time point for sampling.

The receptor was isolated from a person aged 18-65 years who received the Ad26.COV2.S COVID-19 vaccine or a placebo. Here the sequenced sample was peripheral blood, taken in a trial of Ad26.COV2.S vaccine versus placebo. The gene calls are TRBV5-4 and TRBJ1-5, with D possibly matching TRBD1 (6 bases). Written as DNA, the CDR3 is TGTGCCAGCAGCTTACAGGGAGGTCAGCCCCAGCATTTT. It encodes CASSLQGGQPQHF.